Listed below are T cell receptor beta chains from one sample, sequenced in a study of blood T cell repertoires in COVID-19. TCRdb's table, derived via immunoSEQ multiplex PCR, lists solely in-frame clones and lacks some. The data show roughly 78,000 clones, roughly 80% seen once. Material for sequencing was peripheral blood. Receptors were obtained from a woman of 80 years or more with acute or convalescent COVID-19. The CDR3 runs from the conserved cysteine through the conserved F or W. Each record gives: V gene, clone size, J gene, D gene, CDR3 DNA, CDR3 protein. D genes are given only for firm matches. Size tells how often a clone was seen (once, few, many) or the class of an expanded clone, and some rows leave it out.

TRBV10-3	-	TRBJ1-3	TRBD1	TGTGCCATCCTCGGACAGGGTGGAAACACCATATATTTT	CAILGQGGNTIYF
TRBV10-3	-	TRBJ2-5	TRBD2	TGTGCCATCAGTGAGGGACTAGCGGGAGCACAAGAGACCCAGTACTTC	CAISEGLAGAQETQYF
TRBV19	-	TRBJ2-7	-	TGTGCCAGTAGTAGACACGGATCCTACGAGCAGTACTTC	CASSRHGSYEQYF
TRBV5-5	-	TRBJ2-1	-	TGTGCCAGCAGCGTGGGAGTGTGGGAGAAAAATGAGCAGTTCTTC	CASSVGVWEKNEQFF
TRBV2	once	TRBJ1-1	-	TGTGCCAGCGACAGGATGAACACTGAAGCTTTCTTT	CASDRMNTEAFF
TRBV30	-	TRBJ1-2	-	TGTGCCTGGAAGCCTATTAACTATGGCTACACCTTC	CAWKPINYGYTF
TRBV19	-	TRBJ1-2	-	TGTGCCAGTCAATCCGGGGGGGAGATTGGCTACACCTTC	CASQSGGEIGYTF
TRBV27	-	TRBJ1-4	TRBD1	TGTGCCAGCAGTGTTTTTATCCGGACAGGGCGAATCGAAAAACTGTTTTTT	CASSVFIRTGRIEKLFF
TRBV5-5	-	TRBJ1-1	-	TGTGCCAGCAGCTTTTACGAGCTTCAAGCTTTCTTT	CASSFYELQAFF
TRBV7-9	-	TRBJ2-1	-	TGTGCCAGCAGCTCGTTCCTCCGCGTGACAGGCGGCGATGAGCAGTTCTTC	CASSSFLRVTGGDEQFF
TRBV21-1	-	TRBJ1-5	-	TGTGCCAGCAGCAATAGCGGGGCCTTAGGCAATCAGCCCCAGCATTTT	CASSNSGALGNQPQHF
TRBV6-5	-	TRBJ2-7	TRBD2	TGTGCCAGCCTTCTAGCGGCACCATCCGAGCAGTACTTC	CASLLAAPSEQYF
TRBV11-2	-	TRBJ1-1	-	TGTGCCAGCAGCTTAGATGGAGGGAGGATCACTGAAGCTTTCTTT	CASSLDGGRITEAFF
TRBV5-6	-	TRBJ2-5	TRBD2	TGTGCCAGCAGCTTCGCGGGAGGTGGGCAAGAGACCCAGTACTTC	CASSFAGGGQETQYF
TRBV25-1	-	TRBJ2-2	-	TGTGCCAGCAGTTCGATGGCAGGGGGGAGTCTATCCACCGGGGAGCTGTTTTTT	CASSSMAGGSLSTGELFF
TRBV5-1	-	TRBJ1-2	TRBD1	TGCGCCAGCAAAGGGCAGGGGGCCTATGGCTACACCTTC	CASKGQGAYGYTF